This T cell receptor beta chain is from a study of identical twins. This clonotype was observed at least ten times. The germline V and J ends were trimmed by 6 bases and 4 bases, with 15 bases remaining between them. The CDR3 runs 14 residues. TCRdb re-called the 5' RACE reads with MiXCR, one entry per CDR3 protein. In the table there are hundreds of thousands of distinct CDR3 sequences, roughly 7% of which are singletons. These data are also associated with another study on yellow fever vaccine responses in identical twins.

Sequenced input: memory (CD45RO+) T cells sorted from blood. This sequence was found in a woman aged 18-29 years in good health. This rearrangement joins TRBV12-3 or TRBV12-4 to TRBJ1-1, with unresolved D. CDR3 loop: CASSTAGMGTEAFF. The CDR3 DNA reads TGTGCCAGCAGCACGGCGGGCATGGGCACTGAAGCTTTCTTT.